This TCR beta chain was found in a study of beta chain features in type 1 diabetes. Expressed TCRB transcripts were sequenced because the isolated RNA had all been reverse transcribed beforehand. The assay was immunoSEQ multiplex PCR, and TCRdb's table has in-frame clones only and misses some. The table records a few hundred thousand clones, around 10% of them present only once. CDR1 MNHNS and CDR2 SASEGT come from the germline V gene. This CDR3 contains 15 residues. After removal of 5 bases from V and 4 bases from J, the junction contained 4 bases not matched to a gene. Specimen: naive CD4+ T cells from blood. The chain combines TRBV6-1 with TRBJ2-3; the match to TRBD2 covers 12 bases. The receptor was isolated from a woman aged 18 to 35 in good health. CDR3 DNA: TGTGCCAGCAGTATGACTAGCGGGGGTTCAGATACGCAGTATTTT. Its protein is CASSMTSGGSDTQYF.